The rows below give T cell receptor beta chains drawn from one sample of a study of T cells in Graves' hyperthyroidism and ophthalmopathy. One entry per CDR3 protein, called by TCRdb with MiXCR from the multiplex PCR reads. The data show approximately 870,000 distinct CDR3 sequences, 35% to 45% seen once. The sample taken for sequencing was blood. These receptors were obtained from a man younger than 35 with Graves' hyperthyroidism. CDR3s include the opening cysteine and the closing phenylalanine or tryptophan. The order of the fields is J gene, clone size, V gene, D gene, CDR3 DNA, CDR3 protein. The D gene is left open where the match is weak. For some rows the clone size is stated as once, few or many, or as a class when expanded; others skip it.

J: TRBJ2-2; size: NA; V: TRBV10-3; D: TRBD2; DNA: TGTGCCAGCAATGGATACGGCACACTAGCGGCGAACACCGGGGAGCTGTTTTTT; CDR3: CASNGYGTLAANTGELFF
J: TRBJ1-2; size: NA; V: TRBV12-3/TRBV12-4; D: NA; DNA: TGTGCCAGCAGTTACGAAGGGTACGGAGGCTACACCTTC; CDR3: CASSYEGYGGYTF
J: TRBJ2-7; size: many; V: TRBV13; D: NA; DNA: TGTGCCAGCAGCTTAAGGGACCTCGAGCAGTACTTC; CDR3: CASSLRDLEQYF
J: TRBJ2-7; size: few; V: TRBV9; D: TRBD2; DNA: TGTGCCAGCAGCATTGGGACTAACTCCTACGAGCAGTACTTC; CDR3: CASSIGTNSYEQYF
J: TRBJ2-7; size: NA; V: TRBV11-2; D: NA; DNA: TGTGCCAGCAGCTCTGAAGAGCAGTACTTC; CDR3: CASSSEEQYF
J: TRBJ2-7; size: NA; V: TRBV20-1; D: NA; DNA: TGCAGTGCTAGAGTAGGGGTCGGCTACGAGCAGTACTTC; CDR3: CSARVGVGYEQYF
J: TRBJ1-1; size: few; V: TRBV6-5; D: TRBD1; DNA: TGTGCCATATCAGGGGGACAGTACACTGAAGCTTTCTTT; CDR3: CAISGGQYTEAFF
J: TRBJ2-7; size: NA; V: TRBV7-9; D: NA; DNA: TGTGCCAGCAGCTTCCCCGGGAGAGACGAGCAGTACTTC; CDR3: CASSFPGRDEQYF
J: TRBJ2-5; size: NA; V: TRBV20-1; D: TRBD2; DNA: TGCAGTGTCGGGGGGATAGAAGAGACCCAGTACTTC; CDR3: CSVGGIEETQYF
J: TRBJ1-2; size: NA; V: TRBV10-2; D: NA; DNA: TGTGCCAGCAAGGGCGCGGCAGGCTTCCTCTATGGCTACACCTTC; CDR3: CASKGAAGFLYGYTF
J: TRBJ2-1; size: NA; V: TRBV29-1; D: TRBD2; DNA: TGCAGCGTGGGATACTTAGCGGGAGGTAATGAGCAGTTCTTC; CDR3: CSVGYLAGGNEQFF
J: TRBJ1-4; size: NA; V: TRBV20-1; D: TRBD1; DNA: TGCAGTACTAGTTTTCAGACAGGGTGGTATGGTGGGGAAAAACTGTTTTTT; CDR3: CSTSFQTGWYGGEKLFF
J: TRBJ2-2; size: many; V: TRBV15; D: NA; DNA: TGTGCCACCAGCAGAGGTTGGGACACCGGGGAGCTGTTTTTT; CDR3: CATSRGWDTGELFF
J: TRBJ2-7; size: many; V: TRBV2; D: NA; DNA: TGTGCCAGCAGTGACCGGGACATAGACTACGAGCAGTACTTC; CDR3: CASSDRDIDYEQYF
J: TRBJ1-1; size: few; V: TRBV12-3/TRBV12-4; D: NA; DNA: TGTGCCAGCAGTTTGGGCAGTCCTAACACTGAAGCTTTCTTT; CDR3: CASSLGSPNTEAFF
J: TRBJ1-1; size: NA; V: TRBV6-1; D: NA; DNA: TGTGCCAGCAGGGCCAGGACTCATATGAACACTGAAGCTTTCTTT; CDR3: CASRARTHMNTEAFF
J: TRBJ2-7; size: few; V: TRBV13; D: NA; DNA: TGTGCCAGCAGCTCCACGACAGAATCCTACGAGCAGTACTTC; CDR3: CASSSTTESYEQYF
J: TRBJ1-2; size: many; V: TRBV19; D: TRBD1; DNA: TGTGCCAGTAGTACCCTTGACAGGGCGAACTATGGCTACACCTTC; CDR3: CASSTLDRANYGYTF
J: TRBJ2-5; size: few; V: TRBV12-3/TRBV12-4; D: NA; DNA: TGTGCCAGCAGGGTATCAGGTTTTGAGACCCAGTACTTC; CDR3: CASRVSGFETQYF
J: TRBJ1-4; size: many; V: TRBV7-8; D: NA; DNA: TGTGCCAGCAGCTTAAACGGGGCTAATGAAAAACTGTTTTTT; CDR3: CASSLNGANEKLFF
J: TRBJ2-5; size: NA; V: TRBV10-1; D: NA; DNA: TGCGCCAGCGTCCCATCCCTGACTAGAACGCAAGAGACCCAGTACTTC; CDR3: CASVPSLTRTQETQYF
J: TRBJ2-7; size: few; V: TRBV19; D: TRBD2; DNA: TGTGCCAGTAGTATAGCCTACGGACTAGAAGAGCAGTACTTC; CDR3: CASSIAYGLEEQYF
J: TRBJ2-2; size: NA; V: TRBV7-8; D: TRBD1; DNA: TGTGCCAGCAGCTTAGGGTCGCCGGGACAGGGCGGCCCCGGGGAGCTGTTTTTT; CDR3: CASSLGSPGQGGPGELFF
J: TRBJ1-1; size: many; V: TRBV7-4; D: NA; DNA: TGTGCCAGCAGCCGAGCCGAGGTGAACACTGAAGCTTTCTTT; CDR3: CASSRAEVNTEAFF